This T cell receptor (beta chain) was sequenced for a study of naive and memory T cell subsets. With regard to this clonotype: The antigen is not known.

Two oligonucleotides, mixed equimolar, formed the beta constant-region primer covering TRBC1 and TRBC2. A 12-nucleotide UMI and the SP2 primer were added to the cDNA 3' end by oligonucleotide ligation. TCRdb re-called the UMI-ligation and nested PCR reads through MiXCR, storing one row per CDR3 protein. The repertoire holds roughly 140,000 distinct CDR3 sequences, with 15% to 20% as singletons. Trimming cost V 1 base and J 1 base; bases outside gene matches: 5. The CDR3 has 16 residues. Study results and limitations: Especially in CD8 cells, naive repertoires contained a few larger clonotypes, possibly CD45RA-re-expressing memory cells. In CD4 and CD8 cells, diversity dropped from naive through EMRA.

The sequence came from a human donor in good health. The gene calls are TRBV12-3 or TRBV12-4 and TRBJ1-1; 8 nucleotides agree with TRBD1. Sequenced: naive CD4+ T cells from blood. CDR3 nucleotide sequence: TGTGCCAGCAGTTTAGTCCCAGGACAGGGGAACACTGAAGCTTTCTTT. Protein sequence: CASSLVPGQGNTEAFF.